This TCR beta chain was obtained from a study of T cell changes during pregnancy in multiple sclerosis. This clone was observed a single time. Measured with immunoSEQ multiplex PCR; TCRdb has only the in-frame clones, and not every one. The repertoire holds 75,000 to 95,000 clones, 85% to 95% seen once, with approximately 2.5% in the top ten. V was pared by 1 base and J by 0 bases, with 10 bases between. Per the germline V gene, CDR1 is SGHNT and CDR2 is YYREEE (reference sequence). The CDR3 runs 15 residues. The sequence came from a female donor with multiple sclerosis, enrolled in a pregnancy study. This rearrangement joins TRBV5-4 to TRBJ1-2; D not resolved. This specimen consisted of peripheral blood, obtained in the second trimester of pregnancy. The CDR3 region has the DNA TGTGCCAGCAGCTTGAGGCTCGACTCTAACTATGGCTACACCTTC. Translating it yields CASSLRLDSNYGYTF.